This T cell receptor beta chain was obtained from a study of metastatic and nonmetastatic thyroid tumors. Overall study context: The authors compared repertoires across blood and tumor or nodule tissue from malignant and benign thyroid patients.

Per the authors' pipeline: The distant-metastasis classifier for papillary thyroid cancer was built from CDR3 differences across clinicopathological groups. TCRdb recomputed clones from the PCR reads via MiXCR. What appears here as the V and J calls and clone size reflects TCRdb's work, not the paper's. The sample includes 100,000 or so clones, 14% to 15% of them seen just once. Each patient went into thyroid surgery without having received any treatment. In its sample, this clone was seen many times. Germline V gene lookup returns CDR1 SGHRS and CDR2 YFSETQ. Trimming at V came to 3 bases and at J to 5 bases, leaving 11 bases not matched to a gene. CDR3 size: 17 residues.

The receptor's source is a female donor with papillary thyroid cancer or a benign thyroid nodule (not recorded which). Some clones in this sample may be carry-over from other donors' samples. Sequencing input: blood. The chain is built from TRBV5-1 and TRBJ2-5; 12 bases fit TRBD2. The CDR3 region has the DNA TGCGCCAGCAGCTGGGCCCCGCTAGCGGGGGGGCTCGAGACCCAGTACTTC. Translation gives CASSWAPLAGGLETQYF. Supplemented by reference TRBV5-1 and TRBJ2-5, the full variable domain reads KAGVTQTPRYLIKTRGQQVTLSCSPISGHRSVSWYQQTPGQGLQFLFEYFSETQRNKGNFPGRFSGRQFSNSRSEMNVSTLELGDSALYLCASSWAPLAGGLETQYFGPGTRLLVL.